This TCR beta chain was identified during a study of tumor-infiltrating lymphocytes in primary liver carcinoma (dated by TCRdb to the late 2010s). In terms of the full investigation: Roughly five patients with histopathologically diagnosed primary liver carcinoma underwent surgical resection in China between late 2015 and 2016. The five patients, three men and two women aged 30 to 69 years, had hepatocellular carcinoma (four) or combined HCC and intrahepatic cholangiocarcinoma (one). The five patients had tumors of stage T1-T3 N0M0, with maximum diameters ranging from about 4.2 to 11 cm. Each sample produced roughly 3.5 to 8 million productive TCRbeta reads, and read depth showed no significant difference between tissue types. Across five regions of each liver tumor, along with adjacent normal tissue and blood, the study brought together TCRbeta repertoire sequencing, expression microarrays and whole-exome sequencing. A total of some 35 specimens from 5 patients underwent TCRbeta repertoire sequencing, comprising 25 tumor regions, 5 adjacent noncancerous liver tissues and 5 peripheral blood samples. High reproducibility was observed for the technical replicate repertoires, with mean shared-clone rates approximately 0.9 and correlation coefficients above 0.95. Findings and caveats that apply to the study as a whole: Bulk unsorted samples precluded comparing CD4+ and CD8+ T cell repertoires. Only a few patients were included in the study, and the authors note that the findings should be validated in a larger study. The top 250 clones accounted for a significantly greater share of the repertoire in tumors than in blood (p = 0.039). Because only the TCR beta chain was sequenced and unpaired alpha chains were not captured, true repertoire diversity is likely underestimated. Repertoire overlap was higher between tumor regions (mean around 36%) than tumor-adjacent (17%) or tumor-blood (approximately 14%) pairs, consistent with antigen-driven expansion.

This clonotype was seen a handful of times. The antigen this receptor binds is unknown. Per-base qualities were not stored, and no clone one base away is much larger. Blood RNA was extracted from unsorted whole blood using TRIzol reagent, and germline DNA was obtained with the DNeasy Blood & Tissue kit. At the time of sampling, the patients were treatment-naive and had chronic HBV infection. Before surgery, roughly 4.2 milliliters of peripheral blood were drawn into K2EDTA tubes. Using a constant-region primer and ProtoScript II reverse transcriptase, TCRbeta-specific cDNA was reverse-transcribed from approximately 500 ng total RNA. Three nested multiplex PCR rounds, following a slightly modified ARM-PCR procedure, were used to build the TCRbeta libraries. The first two PCR rounds used multiplex TRBV1-TRBV30 forward primers with a Cbeta reverse primer, each for 10 cycles. Sample barcodes and Illumina adapters were added in a final 25-cycle PCR with Deep VentR polymerase. Amplicons of 200-500 bp were gel-purified with a QIAquick gel extraction kit before sequencing. An Illumina HiSeq 2500 was used to sequence the TCRbeta amplicons with 250-bp paired-end reads. In the authors' own workflow: To recover full CDR3 sequences, reads were quality-trimmed using Trimmomatic v0.33 and paired reads were then merged using FLASH v1.2.11. V, D and J germline segments were assigned to the rearranged TCRbeta sequences by MiGEC v1.2.1b. Clonotype statistics, along with Shannon-Wiener diversity indices, were calculated using VDJtools v1.0.0. To cut down on sampling bias, every analysis after diversity analysis relied on just the 250 most abundant clonotypes from each sample. The public reads were reprocessed in TCRdb via fastp at Q25 and MiXCR, keeping in-frame beta chains. Every entry covers one CDR3 protein and lists the most common genes and DNA from its rows. The V and J calls and clone size are TCRdb's, not the authors'. This sample has about 310,000 distinct CDR3 sequences in its table, and around three fifths of those were observed once. The ten largest clonotypes hold over 15% of the sample.

CDR3 length: 17 amino acids, cysteine to phenylalanine. CDR3 DNA only is kept here, 51 bases in frame from base 1. The CDR1 and CDR2 encoded by the germline V gene (reference sequence) are SGHNT and YYREEE. The germline V and J ends show losses of 4 bases and 4 bases respectively, and no gene match explains 12 bases of the junction. Sequences were obtained from peripheral blood. The sequence links TRBV5-4 to TRBJ2-1; 9 middle bases align to TRBD2. The sequence was collected from a woman aged 30 to 39 with primary liver carcinoma and hepatitis B virus infection. The DNA sequence follows: TGTGCCAGCAGCCTGGGGGGTTCTAGCGGGAATTACAATGAGCAGTTCTTC. Its protein is CASSLGGSSGNYNEQFF.